This T cell receptor (beta chain) comes out of a study of blood T cell repertoires in COVID-19. This table comes from immunoSEQ multiplex PCR, and its TCRdb copy is limited to in-frame clones, with some not included. The sample carries some 250,000 clones, 88% recorded once. This CDR3 spans 17 amino acids. Germline CDR1 is SGHDT and CDR2 is YYEEEE. V was clipped by 4 bases and J by 4 bases; unmatched bases: 11. The receptor comes from a woman in her thirties or forties who had recovered from COVID-19. The rearrangement links TRBV5-6 to TRBJ2-3; TRBD1 agrees at 11 bases. The sample taken for sequencing was peripheral blood. The CDR3 is CASSGEPGQGGPDTQYF. CDR3 DNA: TGTGCCAGCAGCGGGGAGCCGGGACAGGGGGGCCCAGATACGCAGTATTTT.